This T cell receptor beta chain was identified in a study of blood T cell repertoires in COVID-19. The V segment lost 8 bases and the J segment 5 bases; nucleotides outside the gene matches: 6. The CDR3 extends over 13 amino acids. Per the germline V gene, CDR1 is MDHEN and CDR2 is SYDVKM. Profiled with immunoSEQ multiplex PCR; TCRdb holds only in-frame clones, not every one. Here the sample spans some 150,000 clones, around nine tenths being singletons. The chain carries TRBV28 and TRBJ2-7; TRBD1 matches 10 bases. Sequencing was performed on peripheral blood. This TCR was recovered from a woman between 50 and 59 years old with active or convalescent COVID-19. The CDR3 nucleotides read TGTGCCAGCGGACGGGGACAGGGGAACGAGCAGTACTTC. This gives the protein CASGRGQGNEQYF.